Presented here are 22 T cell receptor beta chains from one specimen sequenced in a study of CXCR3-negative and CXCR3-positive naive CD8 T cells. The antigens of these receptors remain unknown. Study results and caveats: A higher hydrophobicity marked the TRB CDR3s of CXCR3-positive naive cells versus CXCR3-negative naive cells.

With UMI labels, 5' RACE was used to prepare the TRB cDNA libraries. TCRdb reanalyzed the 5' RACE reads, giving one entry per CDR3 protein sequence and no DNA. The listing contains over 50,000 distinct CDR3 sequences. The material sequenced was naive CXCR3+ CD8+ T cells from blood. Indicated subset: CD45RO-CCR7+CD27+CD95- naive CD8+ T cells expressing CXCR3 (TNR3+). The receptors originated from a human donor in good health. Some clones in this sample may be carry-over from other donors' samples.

CDR3: CASSKGVVRDSSYNEQFF. This sequence joins TRBV21-1 and TRBJ2-1; TCRdb selects TRBD2, and the lack of DNA leaves this call unchecked. TRBV21-1 is given as a pseudogene. The CDR3 covers 18 residues.

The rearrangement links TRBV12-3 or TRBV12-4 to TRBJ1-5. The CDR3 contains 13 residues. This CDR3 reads CASSLGLGQPQHF.

The chain's CDR3 is CASRADNTGELFF. The chain employs TRBV7-3 and TRBJ2-2. Germline CDR1 reads SGHTA; CDR2 reads FQGTGA. There are 13 residues in the CDR3.

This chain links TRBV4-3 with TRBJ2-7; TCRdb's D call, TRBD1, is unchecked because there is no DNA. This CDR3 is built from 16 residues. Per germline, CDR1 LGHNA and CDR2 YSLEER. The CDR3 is CASSPKLQTGPYEQYF.

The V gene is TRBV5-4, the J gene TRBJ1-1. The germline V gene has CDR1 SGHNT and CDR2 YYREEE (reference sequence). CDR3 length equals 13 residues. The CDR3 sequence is CASSLAGYTEAFF.

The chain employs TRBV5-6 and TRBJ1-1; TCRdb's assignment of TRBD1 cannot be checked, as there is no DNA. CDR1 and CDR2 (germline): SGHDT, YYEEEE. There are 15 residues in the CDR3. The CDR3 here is CASSLSGLVNTEAFF.

The CDR3 protein is CASSQGIRDGEAFF. V is TRBV4-2 and J is TRBJ1-1; the TCRdb call, TRBD1, lacks DNA for checking. The CDR3 is 14 amino acids. The germline V gene has CDR1 LGHNA and CDR2 YNFKEQ.

CDR3 residues: CASAEGQEYEQYF. The rearrangement joins TRBV27 to TRBJ2-7; absent DNA, TCRdb's TRBD1 call cannot be checked. There are 13 residues in the CDR3. Germline CDR1 and CDR2: MNHEY and SMNVEV (reference sequence).

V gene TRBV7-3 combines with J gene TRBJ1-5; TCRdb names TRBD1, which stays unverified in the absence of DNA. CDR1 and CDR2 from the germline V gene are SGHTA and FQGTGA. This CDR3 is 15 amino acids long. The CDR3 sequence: CASSFTLTGRQPQHF.

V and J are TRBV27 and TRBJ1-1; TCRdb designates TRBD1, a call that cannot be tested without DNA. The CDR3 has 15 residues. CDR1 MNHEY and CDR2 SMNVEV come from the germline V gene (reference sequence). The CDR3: CASSPRPGPNTEAFF.

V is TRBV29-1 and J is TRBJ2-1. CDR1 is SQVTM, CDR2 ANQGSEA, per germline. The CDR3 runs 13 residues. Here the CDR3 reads CSVEEPTHNEQFF.

CDR3: CSVRQAGPRETQYF. The chain joins TRBV29-1 to TRBJ2-5; the TRBD1 assignment by TCRdb is unverifiable without DNA. This CDR3 is 14 amino acids long. Per germline, CDR1 SQVTM and CDR2 ANQGSEA.

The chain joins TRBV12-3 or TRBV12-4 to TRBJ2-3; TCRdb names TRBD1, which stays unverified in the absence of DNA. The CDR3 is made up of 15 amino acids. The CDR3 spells CASSSRDRLGDTQYF.

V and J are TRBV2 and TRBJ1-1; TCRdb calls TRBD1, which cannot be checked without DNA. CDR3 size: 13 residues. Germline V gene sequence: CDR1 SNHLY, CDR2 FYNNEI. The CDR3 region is CASRDRGGTEAFF.

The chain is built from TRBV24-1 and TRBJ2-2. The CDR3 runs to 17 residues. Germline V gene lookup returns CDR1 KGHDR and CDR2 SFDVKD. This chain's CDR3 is CATSGSRDFSNTGELFF.

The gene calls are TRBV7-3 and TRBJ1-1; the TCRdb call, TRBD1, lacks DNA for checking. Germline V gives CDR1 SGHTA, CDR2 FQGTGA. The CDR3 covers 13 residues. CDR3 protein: CASSLAPNTEAFF.

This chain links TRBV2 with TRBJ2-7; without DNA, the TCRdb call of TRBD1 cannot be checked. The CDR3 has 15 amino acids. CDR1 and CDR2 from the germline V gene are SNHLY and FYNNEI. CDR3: CASSEGQGSPYEQYF.

The chain's CDR3 is CARRGQGSGELFF. The chain is built from TRBV2 and TRBJ2-2; TCRdb picks TRBD1, but there is no DNA to check that call. The CDR3 spans 13 residues. Looked up from germline, CDR1 is SNHLY and CDR2 is FYNNEI.

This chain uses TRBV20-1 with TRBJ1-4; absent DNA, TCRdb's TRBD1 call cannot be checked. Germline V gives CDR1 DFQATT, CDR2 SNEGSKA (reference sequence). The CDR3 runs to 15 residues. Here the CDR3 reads CSARDFTGDLEKLFF.

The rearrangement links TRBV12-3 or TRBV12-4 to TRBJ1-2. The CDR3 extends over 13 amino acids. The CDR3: CASSLSSRYGYTF.

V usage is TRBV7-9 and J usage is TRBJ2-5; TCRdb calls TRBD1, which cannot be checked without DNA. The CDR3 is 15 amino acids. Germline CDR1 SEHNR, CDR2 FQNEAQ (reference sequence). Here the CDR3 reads CASARVVGGEETQYF.

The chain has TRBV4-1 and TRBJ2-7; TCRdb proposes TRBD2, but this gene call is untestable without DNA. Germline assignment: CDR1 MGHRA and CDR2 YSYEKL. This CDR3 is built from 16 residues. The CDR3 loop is CASSRTSGTSFYEQYF.